The 20 T cell receptor beta chains reported below all come from one sample, sequenced in a study of CD8+ T cells in alopecia areata. Investigators isolated RNA and reverse transcribed it into cDNA to act as the sequencing template. Libraries were prepared by immunoSEQ multiplex PCR; TCRdb keeps only in-frame clonotypes and omits some of them. The sample has 200,000 to 250,000 clones; more than 45% are singletons. The treatment was: oral pan-JAK inhibitor, 5-10 mg twice daily. Source: CD4+ T cells sorted from blood, taken at week 4, from a patient treated with tofacitinib. These receptors all stem from a human donor with alopecia areata.

The chain combines TRBV10-3 with TRBJ1-2; no clear D gene. CDR1 is ENHRY, CDR2 SYGVKD, per germline. The length of the CDR3 is 15 residues. Trimming took off 0 bases at V and 5 bases at J, with 13 bases between the two ends. CDR3 DNA sequence: TGTGCCATCAGTGAGTCGGGCTCCTACGCGTATGGCTACACCTTC. Its translation is CAISESGSYAYGYTF.

This clone has just a few counts. The chain is built from TRBV29-1 and TRBJ1-2; a possible D gene is TRBD1 (6 bases). Per germline, CDR1 SQVTM and CDR2 ANQGSEA. V lost 0 bases and J lost 4, with 12 bases in between. CDR3 size: 14 residues. CDR3 nucleotides: TGCAGCGTTGAAGATCCCGGGACACTCTATGGCTACACCTTC. Its translation: CSVEDPGTLYGYTF. The whole variable domain, filled in from reference TRBV29-1 and TRBJ1-2, reads SAVISQKPSRDICQRGTSLTIQCQVDSQVTMMFWYRQQPGQSLTLIATANQGSEATYESGFVIDKFPISRPNLTFSTLTVSNMSPEDSSIYLCSVEDPGTLYGYTFGSGTRLTVV.

This clone occurred a few times. This chain's CDR3 is CASSPSRAGELFF. The CDR3 coding sequence is TGTGCCAGCAGTCCCTCGAGGGCCGGGGAGCTGTTTTTT. The chain is built from TRBV27 and TRBJ2-2, with D possibly TRBD2 on 5 matching bases. This CDR3 is built from 13 residues. Trimming left V 5 bases short and J 6 bases short, with 10 bases between. Germline V gene data show CDR1 as MNHEY and CDR2 as SMNVEV (reference sequence).

The rearrangement links TRBV7-2 to TRBJ2-3, with D hard to call. V lost 2 bases, J lost 4 bases, and 7 bases lay in between. This CDR3 contains 13 residues. Germline CDR1 reads SGHTA; CDR2 reads FQGNSA. The CDR3 bases are TGTGCCAGCAGCTTAAACCATGCAGATACGCAGTATTTT. It codes for CASSLNHADTQYF.

In its sample, this clone was seen a few times. The chain combines TRBV21-1 with TRBJ1-2. TRBV21-1 is a pseudogene locus. The CDR3 sequence is 13 residues long. The CDR3 bases are TGTGCCAGCAGCGTCGAAGGGATCGAGGGCTACACCTTC. Translating gives CASSVEGIEGYTF.

The V call is TRBV15, the J call TRBJ1-3; possible D gene TRBD1, 6 bases. This CDR3 has 17 amino acids. Germline V lookup: CDR1 LNHNV, CDR2 YYDKDF (reference sequence). V was pared by 5 bases and J by 0 bases, with 17 bases between. The CDR3 here is CATSPWGAGFSGNTIYF. CDR3 coding DNA: TGTGCCACCAGCCCATGGGGGGCGGGATTCTCTGGAAACACCATATATTTT.

This clone was found once. The chain links TRBV7-9 to TRBJ2-5; 11 bases align to TRBD2. This CDR3 has 14 residues. The germline CDR1 and CDR2 sequences are SEHNR and FQNEAQ (reference sequence). J was trimmed by 9 bases and V by 5 bases; bases with no gene match: 8. The chain's CDR3 is CASSLGTSGRAQYF. The CDR3 nucleotides are TGTGCCAGCAGCCTAGGGACTAGCGGCAGGGCCCAGTACTTC. The whole variable domain, filled in from reference TRBV7-9 and TRBJ2-5, reads DTGVSQNPRHKITKRGQNVTFRCDPISEHNRLYWYRQTLGQGPEFLTYFQNEAQLEKSRLLSDRFSAERPKGSFSTLEIQRTEQGDSAMYLCASSLGTSGRAQYFGPGTRLLVL.

This chain connects TRBV23-1 to TRBJ1-3; no reliable D call. TRBV23-1 is known as an ORF, though its function is uncertain. This CDR3 has 15 amino acids. Between the trimmed V and J ends, which lost 3 bases and 1 base, there was a span of 10 bases. Here the CDR3 reads CASSHGEWSGNTIYF. The CDR3 DNA is TGCGCCAGCAGTCACGGGGAATGGTCTGGAAACACCATATATTTT.

The rearrangement links TRBV2 to TRBJ1-2; D unclear. Per germline, CDR1 SNHLY and CDR2 FYNNEI. This CDR3 is built from 14 residues. The V end lost 1 base, the J end lost 8 bases, and 14 bases lay between the germline ends. The CDR3 nucleotides are TGTGCCAGCAGTGAAGAAGCCAGATTTGAAGGCTACACCTTC. It specifies CASSEEARFEGYTF.

The rearrangement uses TRBV29-1 and TRBJ2-7; maybe TRBD1 (5 bases). This CDR3 comprises 11 residues. The germline V and J ends were trimmed by 4 bases and 5 bases, with 9 bases remaining between them. Germline assignment: CDR1 SQVTM and CDR2 ANQGSEA. The CDR3 DNA reads TGCAGCGTTGCAGGGTTCGACGAGCAGTACTTC. It encodes CSVAGFDEQYF.

This clone appeared a few times. This chain connects TRBV7-2 to TRBJ2-4; 7 nucleotides match TRBD2. This CDR3 is 16 amino acids long. The V and J ends lost 4 bases and 6 bases, in that order; junction bases with no gene match: 12. Per germline, CDR1 SGHTA and CDR2 FQGNSA. Here the CDR3 reads CASSSSSGGSGNIQYF. CDR3 coding DNA: TGTGCCAGCAGCTCATCCTCGGGCGGGAGTGGAAACATTCAGTACTTC. The entire variable domain, with the rest obtained from reference TRBV7-2 and TRBJ2-4, is as follows: GAGVSQSPSNKVTEKGKDVELRCDPISGHTALYWYRQSLGQGLEFLIYFQGNSAPDKSGLPSDRFSAERTGGSVSTLTIQRTQQEDSAVYLCASSSSSGGSGNIQYFGAGTRLSVL.

This sequence joins TRBV2 and TRBJ1-5, with a tentative D call TRBD1 (5 bases). V was cut by 10 bases and J by 4 bases, with 20 bases left in between. There are 15 residues in the CDR3. The germline CDR1 and CDR2 sequences are SNHLY and FYNNEI. CDR3 loop: CANNDRPRLNQPQHF. The CDR3 DNA follows: TGTGCCAACAATGACAGACCTCGTCTTAATCAGCCCCAGCATTTT.

The J gene is TRBJ1-1, the V gene TRBV25-1, with unresolved D. This CDR3 has 11 residues. CDR1 and CDR2 from the germline V gene are MGHDK and SYGVNS. The V gene lost 9 bases and the J gene lost 10 bases, with 15 bases spanning the gap. Here the CDR3 DNA reads TGTGCCAGTCTTGTCTTAGGGCGAGCTTTCTTT. Amino acid sequence: CASLVLGRAFF.

J is TRBJ2-1 and V is TRBV6-5, with TRBD1 matching 9 bases. Germline values: CDR1 MNHEY, CDR2 SVGAGI. The trim removed 6 bases at V and 4 bases at J, leaving 7 bases unmatched. The CDR3 covers 15 residues. The CDR3 DNA follows: TGTGCCAGCAGCAACCGGGACAGGGTTTACAATGAGCAGTTCTTC. The encoded protein is CASSNRDRVYNEQFF.

The rearrangement uses TRBV5-6 and TRBJ1-2; no definite D call. V lost 2 bases to trimming and J lost 4 bases, with 9 bases between them. CDR3 length: 13 amino acids. Per the germline V gene, CDR1 is SGHDT and CDR2 is YYEEEE. The CDR3 bases are TGTGCCAGCAGCTTTTACGGTTTCTATGGCTACACCTTC. It specifies CASSFYGFYGYTF.

This clone was seen a few times. This rearrangement joins TRBV10-3 to TRBJ1-1; TRBD1 is a possible D gene (5 bases). The germline CDR1 and CDR2 sequences are ENHRY and SYGVKD. The CDR3 loop spans 15 amino acids. V was cut by 4 bases and J by 0 bases, with 12 bases left in between. CDR3 bases: TGTGCCATCAGTGGGGAGGGCAGGGTGAACACTGAAGCTTTCTTT. It encodes CAISGEGRVNTEAFF.

This clone was seen a single time. This rearrangement joins TRBV30 to TRBJ1-2; no clear D. The CDR3 consists of 8 residues. Germline CDR1 GTSNPN, CDR2 SVGIG (reference sequence). The V end was cut by 8 bases, the J end by 12 bases, with 10 bases between. CDR3 DNA sequence: TGTGCCCTCGCGGGCCACACCTTC. Amino acid sequence: CALAGHTF.

This chain connects TRBV27 to TRBJ1-2; 7 positions match TRBD1. Looked up from germline, CDR1 is MNHEY and CDR2 is SMNVEV (reference sequence). The CDR3 sequence is 13 residues long. The junction had 2 bases not matched to a gene; V was cut back by 3 bases and J by 4 bases. In nucleotides, the CDR3 is TGTGCCAGCAGTTTCCACAGGGGCTATGGCTACACCTTC. The encoded protein is CASSFHRGYGYTF.

The genes are TRBV28 and TRBJ2-3, with D tentatively TRBD1 or TRBD2 (5 bases each). The V gene lost 7 bases and the J gene lost 6 bases, with 20 bases spanning the gap. This CDR3 contains 15 residues. Per germline, CDR1 MDHEN and CDR2 SYDVKM. CDR3 DNA sequence: TGTGCCAGCACCGTACCGGGACCCTCCGAGGATACGCAGTATTTT. Amino acids: CASTVPGPSEDTQYF. The variable domain in full, completed from reference TRBV28 and TRBJ2-3, reads DVKVTQSSRYLVKRTGEKVFLECVQDMDHENMFWYRQDPGLGLRLIYFSYDVKMKEKGDIPEGYSVSREKKERFSLILESASTNQTSMYLCASTVPGPSEDTQYFGPGTRLTVL.

The chain links TRBV2 to TRBJ2-3; D not certain. CDR3 length equals 14 residues. V gave up 9 bases and J gave up 1 base, with 14 bases separating them. Germline V gives CDR1 SNHLY, CDR2 FYNNEI. The CDR3 reads CASLIVVGTDTQYF. CDR3 bases: TGTGCCAGTCTGATAGTGGTGGGCACAGATACGCAGTATTTT. Combining the CDR3 with reference TRBV2 and TRBJ2-3 gives the whole variable domain EPEVTQTPSHQVTQMGQEVILRCVPISNHLYFYWYRQILGQKVEFLVSFYNNEISEKSEIFDDQFSVERPDGSNFTLKIRSTKLEDSAMYFCASLIVVGTDTQYFGPGTRLTVL.